This T cell receptor (beta chain) emerged from a study of T cells in lung cancer brain metastases. Study in general: Median interval between primary and brain metastasis specimen acquisition was approximately 320 days.

Either synchronous oligometastatic disease or delayed solitary brain metastasis recurrence led to resection. The ends were cut back, 4 bases at V and 6 bases at J, with 18 bases in the middle. CDR3 length: 15 amino acids. The V gene's germline CDR1 is MDHEN and CDR2 SYDVKM. Overall study results and limits: Most clones were lesion-specific, with limited overlap between paired lesions (Morisita 0.23).

A remark on this clone: Antigen specificity is unknown.

The data were produced by immunoSEQ multiplex PCR, yet TCRdb's version contains in-frame clones alone and is incomplete. This sample has under 2,000 clones; roughly 89% occur once, and the top ten carry roughly 4%. The chain has TRBV28 and TRBJ1-1, with D perhaps TRBD1 (6 bases). The clonotype was recovered from a woman aged 45-65 years with non-small cell lung cancer that had spread to the brain. Input material: tumor tissue from a brain metastasis. CDR3 loop: CASSSSLGAEAEAFF. In DNA form, the CDR3 reads TGTGCCAGCAGTTCCTCGTTGGGGGCTGAGGCTGAAGCTTTCTTT.